This T cell receptor (beta chain) appears in the sequencing data of a study of high-grade serous ovarian cancer treatment subgroups. Study information: Mean per sample: about 15,000 reads, some 7,500 unique TCR beta rearrangements. Overall study findings and caveats: Clonal relatedness tracked neoantigen level, and by trend copy number and mutation load. Spatial context was lost because tumors were sequenced in bulk. Different patients shared almost no repertoire; same-patient tumors shared roughly 0.11 to 0.85.

Notes on this clone: No antigen is known for it.

TCRdb's table, derived via immunoSEQ multiplex PCR, lists solely in-frame clones and lacks some. This sample has approximately 5,000 clones; approximately 68% occur once, and the top ten carry more than 15%. Tumor samples were obtained before definitive surgery or chemotherapy. This CDR3 spans 14 amino acids. The ends were cut back, 3 bases at V and 8 bases at J, with 15 bases in the middle. Looked up from germline, CDR1 is LNHDA and CDR2 is SQIVND (reference sequence). The receptor was derived from a human donor with high-grade serous ovarian cancer. Sequenced material: tumor tissue. This rearrangement joins TRBV19 to TRBJ2-3, with a tentative D call TRBD2 (5 bases). CDR3 nucleotide sequence: TGTGCCAGTAGTATCCCAGCGGACTCGGGTACGCAGTATTTT. This codes for CASSIPADSGTQYF.